Described below is a single T cell receptor (beta chain) sequence and its context. The entry originates in a study of CD8 T cells in Susac syndrome. In germline, CDR1 is SGHRS, CDR2 YFSETQ. This CDR3 contains 14 residues. Trimming removed 4 bases from V and 2 bases from J, with 9 bases in between. It was with random hexamers that roughly 0.45 to 1 ug RNA was reverse transcribed. An immunoSEQ multiplex PCR generated amplified TCR beta CDR3 products spanning 54 Vbeta and 13 Jbeta. TCRdb ran MiXCR on the immunoSEQ multiplex PCR reads and lists one entry per CDR3 protein. Of 300,000 to 350,000 distinct CDR3 sequences in the sample, 92% were seen once. CD8+ and CD4+ T cells from blood underwent TCR beta sequencing, which was carried out in a high-throughput format. Relapsing-remitting disease, either stable or active, was present in the treatment-naive patients who were the multiple sclerosis controls. In contrast to the negatively isolated CD8+ and CD4+ T cells, TEMRA cells were FACS-enriched.

The sample taken for sequencing was CD4+ T cells from PBMCs. The clonotype comes from a human donor with multiple sclerosis. The chain has TRBV5-1 and TRBJ2-2; no clear D. The CDR3 spells CASSARINTGELFF. The CDR3 DNA is TGCGCCAGCAGCGCCAGGATCAACACCGGGGAGCTGTTTTTT.